The 22 T cell receptor beta chains presented below share a single source sample, sequenced in a study of regulatory T cells in long-lasting Graves disease. Researchers made TCR beta libraries by using iRepertoire HTBI primers and running Arm-PCR on CDR3 regions. TCRdb redid the calling of the multiplex PCR reads with MiXCR, one entry per CDR3 protein. This sample has some 560,000 distinct CDR3 sequences, with approximately 16% found just once. Time point defined: newly diagnosed GD, antithyroid drugs for less than 3 months. Isolated PBMC RNA provided the starting material for the TCR library. The same data also contributed to another study, on T cells in Graves' hyperthyroidism and ophthalmopathy.

The sample in question was peripheral blood mononuclear cells (PBMCs), obtained at new diagnosis, from a patient treated with antithyroid drugs. The receptors come from a woman aged 35 to 59 with Graves disease.

In this sample, this clonotype turned up many times. The V call is TRBV12-3 or TRBV12-4, the J call TRBJ1-2; 9 bases agree with TRBD1. The CDR3 length is 13 residues. V gave up 7 bases and J gave up 4 bases; unmatched junction bases: 4. DNA for the CDR3: TGTGCCAGCACCCGGGACAGGGTCTATGGCTACACCTTC. Protein product: CASTRDRVYGYTF.

The sample holds many counts of this clonotype. V gene TRBV7-8 combines with J gene TRBJ2-1, with 7 bases aligning to TRBD1. The CDR3 spans 16 residues. J was trimmed by 11 bases and V by 0 bases; bases with no gene match: 13. Per the germline V gene, CDR1 is SGHVS and CDR2 is FQNEAQ. CDR3 region: CASSLAKVGTVEQQFF. Written as DNA, the CDR3 is TGTGCCAGCAGCTTAGCCAAGGTTGGGACAGTCGAACAGCAGTTCTTC. Drawing the rest from reference TRBV7-8 and TRBJ2-1, the complete variable domain is GAGVSQSPRYKVAKRGQDVALRCDPISGHVSLFWYQQALGQGPEFLTYFQNEAQLDKSGLPSDRFFAERPEGSVSTLKIQRTQQEDSAVYLCASSLAKVGTVEQQFFGPGTRLTVL.

This clonotype showed up just a few times. CDR3 DNA sequence: TGTGCCTGGAGTCGCCAGGGCGCCACTGAAGCTTTCTTT. Its protein product is CAWSRQGATEAFF. This chain uses TRBV30 with TRBJ1-1, with D possibly matching TRBD1 (5 bases). The CDR3 runs 13 residues. Germline CDR1 is GTSNPN and CDR2 is SVGIG (reference sequence). V lost 2 bases to trimming and J lost 4 bases, with 11 bases between them.

This clonotype was recorded a few times. The junction shows a germline mismatch at one end, possibly a read error. The rearrangement joins TRBV7-2 to TRBJ2-4; 7 bases agree with TRBD1. Looked up from germline, CDR1 is SGHTA and CDR2 is FQGNSA. This CDR3 is 12 amino acids long. CDR3 nucleotide sequence: TGTGCCAGCAGCCCCTCCCCGGGACAGTTTCTCTTC. This encodes CASSPSPGQFLF.

This clonotype appeared a few times. The chain employs TRBV4-1 and TRBJ2-1; TRBD1 aligns across 10 bases. The CDR3 runs 18 residues. Trimming took 2 bases from V and 10 from J; bases not matched to a gene: 17. Germline lookup yields CDR1 MGHRA and CDR2 YSYEKL. The DNA of the CDR3 is TGCGCCAGCAGCCAATTAGACACCGGGACAGGGGATTTGGGGGAGCAGTTCTTC. It yields the protein CASSQLDTGTGDLGEQFF.

V and J are TRBV19 and TRBJ2-5; D remains ambiguous. The CDR3 contains 13 residues. With 6 bases removed from V and 11 bases from J, the gap between germline ends came to 19 bases. CDR1 is LNHDA, CDR2 SQIVND, per germline (reference sequence). The CDR3 region is CASRVPRTQMQYF. CDR3 sequence (DNA): TGTGCCAGTAGAGTACCCCGGACCCAGATGCAGTACTTC.

Only a few counts were recorded for this clonotype. CDR3 in DNA: TGTGCCAGTAGCCTGGGGACTTCGGTAAACACCATATATTTT. It encodes CASSLGTSVNTIYF. V is TRBV19 and J is TRBJ1-3; a weak D match, TRBD1 (5 bases). V was trimmed by 6 bases and J by 6 bases, leaving 15 bases between them. The length of the CDR3 is 14 residues. Germline V gene sequence: CDR1 LNHDA, CDR2 SQIVND (reference sequence).

V gene TRBV7-9 combines with J gene TRBJ2-5; weak D call: TRBD2 (6 bases). Trimming took 5 bases from V and 0 from J, leaving 13 bases between them. CDR1 is SEHNR and CDR2 is FQNEAQ in the germline V gene (reference sequence). This CDR3 contains 15 residues. CDR3 sequence reads: CASSPRGLHQETQYF. As DNA, the CDR3 is TGTGCCAGCAGCCCCCGGGGGTTACACCAAGAGACCCAGTACTTC.

This clonotype was seen more than once but under ten times. The chain combines TRBV6-5 with TRBJ1-2, with 8 bases identical to TRBD1. V was pared by 2 bases and J by 8 bases, with 7 bases of the junction left unmatched. The CDR3 extends over 14 amino acids. Per the germline V gene, CDR1 is MNHEY and CDR2 is SVGAGI. CDR3 nucleotides: TGTGCCAGCAGTTACCGGACAGGGTCTTGGGGCTACACCTTC. Its protein is CASSYRTGSWGYTF.

Concerning this clonotype itself: This likely came from a read error, as a far larger clone is one base away. J is TRBJ1-1 and V is TRBV6-2 or TRBV6-3; 7 bases align to TRBD1. The V gene's germline CDR1 is MNHEY and CDR2 SVGEGT. The CDR3 is 14 amino acids. The CDR3 is CASSETGLTTQAFF. DNA of the CDR3: TGTGCCAGCAGTGAGACAGGGTTGACCACTCAAGCTTTCTTT.

V is TRBV11-3 and J is TRBJ2-1; 7 bases align to TRBD1. CDR3 length equals 15 residues. V was pared by 8 bases and J by 2 bases, with 9 bases of the junction left unmatched. Germline V gene lookup returns CDR1 SGHNT and CDR2 YENEEA. CDR3 DNA sequence: TGTGCCAGCGGCACAGGGGATACCCCCTACAATGAGCAGTTCTTC. Protein sequence: CASGTGDTPYNEQFF.

This clonotype was detected many times. The chain recombines TRBV5-1 with TRBJ1-2; TRBD1 matches at 7 bases. This CDR3 is built from 14 residues. Germline V gene sequence: CDR1 SGHRS, CDR2 YFSETQ. V was clipped by 4 bases and J by 3 bases; unmatched bases: 6. The CDR3 sequence: CASSPRTGDYGYTF. CDR3 nucleotide sequence: TGCGCCAGCAGCCCCCGGACAGGTGACTATGGCTACACCTTC. Drawing the rest from reference TRBV5-1 and TRBJ1-2, the complete variable domain is KAGVTQTPRYLIKTRGQQVTLSCSPISGHRSVSWYQQTPGQGLQFLFEYFSETQRNKGNFPGRFSGRQFSNSRSEMNVSTLELGDSALYLCASSPRTGDYGYTFGSGTRLTVV.

The rearrangement uses TRBV12-5 and TRBJ2-7, with D perhaps matching TRBD2 (5 bases). V was cut by 0 bases and J by 7 bases, with 16 bases left in between. The V gene's germline CDR1 is LGHNT and CDR2 FRNRAP. The CDR3 length is 15 residues. The CDR3: CASGLVLGVSPEQYF. CDR3 in DNA: TGTGCTAGTGGTTTGGTACTCGGGGTAAGTCCGGAGCAGTACTTC.

The chain is built from TRBV27 and TRBJ1-4; 7 positions agree with TRBD1. Looked up from germline, CDR1 is MNHEY and CDR2 is SMNVEV (reference sequence). The J segment lost 7 bases and the V segment lost 0 bases, leaving 8 bases of the junction unmatched. The CDR3 is 16 residues long. The CDR3 nucleotides read TGTGCCAGCAGTTTATCGATGGCAGGGGGTAGTGAAAAACTGTTTTTT. Its protein is CASSLSMAGGSEKLFF.

The V gene is TRBV12-3 or TRBV12-4, the J gene TRBJ1-1; no clear D. The CDR3 extends over 13 amino acids. Trimming removed 1 base at V and 10 bases at J, with 13 bases between. This CDR3 reads CASSLVSHSGAFF. CDR3 DNA sequence: TGTGCCAGCAGTTTAGTCAGCCATTCGGGAGCTTTCTTT.

The CDR3 DNA follows: TGTGCCAGCAGCCAAGGGGGTTTGCTAGCGGGGGCCCCCTACAATGAGCAGTTCTTC. This translates into CASSQGGLLAGAPYNEQFF. This chain uses TRBV14 with TRBJ2-1; 10 positions agree with TRBD2. The V gene's germline CDR1 is SGHDN and CDR2 FVKESK. This CDR3 contains 19 residues. Trimming at V came to 1 base and at J to 2 bases, leaving 11 bases not matched to a gene.

V is TRBV20-1 and J is TRBJ1-5, with unresolved D. Germline lookup yields CDR1 DFQATT and CDR2 SNEGSKA (reference sequence). The CDR3 runs to 13 residues. Trimming removed 7 bases at V and 2 bases at J, with 12 bases between. The CDR3, as DNA: TGCAGTGTCCTAACGGAGGGCAATCAGCCCCAGCATTTT. This sequence encodes CSVLTEGNQPQHF.

This clonotype was picked up many times. This chain joins TRBV7-2 and TRBJ2-4; D might be TRBD1 or TRBD2, each matching 5 bases. The CDR3 totals 17 residues. The V end was cut by 2 bases, the J end by 2 bases, with 16 bases between. Germline assignment: CDR1 SGHTA and CDR2 FQGNSA. DNA of the CDR3: TGTGCCAGCAGCTTAAGTGGTCCGGGACGGTCCAAAAACATTCAGTACTTC. Amino acids: CASSLSGPGRSKNIQYF. Complete variable domain (other parts from reference TRBV7-2 and TRBJ2-4): GAGVSQSPSNKVTEKGKDVELRCDPISGHTALYWYRQSLGQGLEFLIYFQGNSAPDKSGLPSDRFSAERTGGSVSTLTIQRTQQEDSAVYLCASSLSGPGRSKNIQYFGAGTRLSVL.

This clonotype was seen ten or more times. V is TRBV20-1 and J is TRBJ2-7; the match to TRBD1 covers 9 bases. With 5 bases clipped from V and 1 base from J, the junction kept 9 bases outside the gene matches. This CDR3 is 15 amino acids long. Germline loops: CDR1 DFQATT, CDR2 SNEGSKA (reference sequence). Here the CDR3 DNA reads TGCAGTGCTCCAGGCGTGGACAGGGGTTCCTACGAGCAGTACTTC. This sequence encodes CSAPGVDRGSYEQYF.

This clonotype was found a few times. V usage is TRBV7-9 and J usage is TRBJ2-3; 7 nucleotides align to TRBD2. Germline-derived CDR1 and CDR2 are SEHNR and FQNEAQ (reference sequence). Unmatched junction bases numbered 5, after V lost 2 bases and J lost 0 bases. The CDR3 has 16 amino acids. This CDR3 is CASSLWGGTSTDTQYF. Here the CDR3 DNA reads TGTGCCAGCAGCTTATGGGGGGGGACCAGCACAGATACGCAGTATTTT.

This clonotype has at least ten counts. The rearrangement joins TRBV27 to TRBJ1-2; TRBD1 might be the D (6 bases). The V gene lost 6 bases and the J gene lost 2 bases, with 16 bases spanning the gap. Germline V gene sequence: CDR1 MNHEY, CDR2 SMNVEV (reference sequence). This CDR3 is built from 15 residues. This CDR3 reads CASSPYSQGNYGYTF. As DNA, the CDR3 is TGTGCCAGCAGCCCCTACTCACAGGGAAACTATGGCTACACCTTC.

The chain employs TRBV3-1 and TRBJ1-6, with D maybe TRBD1 (6 bases). Germline CDR1 is LGHDT and CDR2 is YNNKEL (reference sequence). The CDR3 is 16 residues long. The V gene lost 1 base and the J gene lost 5 bases, with 12 bases spanning the gap. This CDR3 is CASSQVAGANNSPLHF. The CDR3 coding sequence is TGTGCCAGCAGCCAAGTTGCAGGGGCGAATAATTCACCCCTCCACTTT.